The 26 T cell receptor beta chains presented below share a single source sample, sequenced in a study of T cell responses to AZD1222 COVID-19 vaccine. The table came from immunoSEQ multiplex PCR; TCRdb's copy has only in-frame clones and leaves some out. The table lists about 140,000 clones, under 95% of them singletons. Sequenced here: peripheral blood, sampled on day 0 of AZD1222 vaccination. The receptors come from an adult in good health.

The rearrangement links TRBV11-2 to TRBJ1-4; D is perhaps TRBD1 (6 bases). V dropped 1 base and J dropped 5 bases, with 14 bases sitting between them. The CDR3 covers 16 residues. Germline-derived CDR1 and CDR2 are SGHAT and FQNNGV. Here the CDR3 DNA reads TGTGCCAGCAGCTTAGTCGGGGGGGGCTGGAATGAAAAACTGTTTTTT. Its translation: CASSLVGGGWNEKLFF.

The CDR3 sequence: CSVEVYAFNEQFF. In DNA form, the CDR3 reads TGCAGCGTTGAGGTCTACGCATTCAATGAGCAGTTCTTC. The chain joins TRBV29-1 to TRBJ2-1; D is undetermined. In germline, CDR1 is SQVTM, CDR2 ANQGSEA. The CDR3 extends over 13 amino acids. The germline V and J ends were trimmed by 3 bases and 6 bases, with 12 bases remaining between them.

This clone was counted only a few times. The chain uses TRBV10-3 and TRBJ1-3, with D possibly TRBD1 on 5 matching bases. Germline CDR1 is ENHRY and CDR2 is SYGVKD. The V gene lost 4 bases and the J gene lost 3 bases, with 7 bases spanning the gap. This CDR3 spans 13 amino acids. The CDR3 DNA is TGTGCCATCAGTGGAGGGGTTGGAAACACCATATATTTT. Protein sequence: CAISGGVGNTIYF.

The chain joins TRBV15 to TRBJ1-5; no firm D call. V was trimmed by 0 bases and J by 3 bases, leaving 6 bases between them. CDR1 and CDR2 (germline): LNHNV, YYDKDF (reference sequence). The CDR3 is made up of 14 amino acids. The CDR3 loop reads CATSRDIANQPQHF. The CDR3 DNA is TGTGCCACCAGCAGAGATATAGCCAATCAGCCCCAGCATTTT.

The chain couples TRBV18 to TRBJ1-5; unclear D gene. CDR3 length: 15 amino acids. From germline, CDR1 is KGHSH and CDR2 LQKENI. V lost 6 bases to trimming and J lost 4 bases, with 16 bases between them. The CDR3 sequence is CASSQRVEENQPQHF. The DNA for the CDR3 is TGTGCCAGCTCCCAGCGGGTGGAGGAAAATCAGCCCCAGCATTTT.

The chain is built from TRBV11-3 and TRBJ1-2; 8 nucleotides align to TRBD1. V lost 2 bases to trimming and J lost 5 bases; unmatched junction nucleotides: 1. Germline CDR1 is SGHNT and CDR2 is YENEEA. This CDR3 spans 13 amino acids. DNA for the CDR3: TGTGCCAGCAGCTTAAGACAGGGGTATGGCTACACCTTC. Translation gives CASSLRQGYGYTF.

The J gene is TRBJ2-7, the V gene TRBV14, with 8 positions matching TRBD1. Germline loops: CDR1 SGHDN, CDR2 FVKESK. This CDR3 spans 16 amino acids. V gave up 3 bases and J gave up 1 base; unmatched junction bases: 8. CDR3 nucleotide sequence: TGTGCCAGCAGCCACGGTTCAAGGACAGGGTCCTACGAGCAGTACTTC. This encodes CASSHGSRTGSYEQYF.

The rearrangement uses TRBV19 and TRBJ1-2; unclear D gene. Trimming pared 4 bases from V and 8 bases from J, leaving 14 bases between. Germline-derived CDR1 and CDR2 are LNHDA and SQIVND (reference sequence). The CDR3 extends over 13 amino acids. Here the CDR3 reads CASSTVFTGGYTF. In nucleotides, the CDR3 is TGTGCCAGTAGTACGGTATTTACTGGCGGCTACACCTTC.

CDR3 sequence: CASSFSRTSGKNEQFF. Here the CDR3 DNA reads TGTGCCAGCAGCTTCAGCCGGACTAGCGGGAAGAATGAGCAGTTCTTC. The V and J genes are TRBV7-2 and TRBJ2-1; 12 bases match TRBD2. Germline V CDR1 and CDR2: SGHTA, FQGNSA. This CDR3 region has 16 residues. V was pared by 3 bases and J by 7 bases, with 7 bases of the junction left unmatched.

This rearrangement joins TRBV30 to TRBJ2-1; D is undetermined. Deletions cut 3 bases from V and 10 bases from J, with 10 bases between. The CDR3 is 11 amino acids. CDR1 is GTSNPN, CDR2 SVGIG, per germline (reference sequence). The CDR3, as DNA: TGTGCCTGGAGGATAGGGTGGGAGCAGTTCTTC. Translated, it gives CAWRIGWEQFF. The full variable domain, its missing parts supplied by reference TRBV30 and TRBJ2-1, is SQTIHQWPATLVQPVGSPLSLECTVEGTSNPNLYWYRQAAGRGLQLLFYSVGIGQISSEVPQNLSASRPQDRQFILSSKKLLLSDSGFYLCAWRIGWEQFFGPGTRLTVL.

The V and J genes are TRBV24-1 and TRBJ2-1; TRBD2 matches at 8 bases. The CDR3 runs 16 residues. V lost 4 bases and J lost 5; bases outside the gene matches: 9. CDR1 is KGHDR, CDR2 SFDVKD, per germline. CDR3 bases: TGTGCCACCAGTGACGATCGGACTAGCAATAACAATGAGCAGTTCTTC. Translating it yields CATSDDRTSNNNEQFF.

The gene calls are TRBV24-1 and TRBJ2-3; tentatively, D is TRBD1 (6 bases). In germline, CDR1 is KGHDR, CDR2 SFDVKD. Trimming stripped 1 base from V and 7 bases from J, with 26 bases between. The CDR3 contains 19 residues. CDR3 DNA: TGTGCCACCAGTGATTTTAGTGCGGCAGGGGATCGAGCACACCATACGCAGTATTTT. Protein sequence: CATSDFSAAGDRAHHTQYF.

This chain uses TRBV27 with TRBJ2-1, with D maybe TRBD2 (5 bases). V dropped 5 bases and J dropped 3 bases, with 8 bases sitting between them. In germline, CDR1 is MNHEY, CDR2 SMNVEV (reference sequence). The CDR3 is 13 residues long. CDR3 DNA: TGTGCCAGCAGTCAGACTAACTACAATGAGCAGTTCTTC. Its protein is CASSQTNYNEQFF.

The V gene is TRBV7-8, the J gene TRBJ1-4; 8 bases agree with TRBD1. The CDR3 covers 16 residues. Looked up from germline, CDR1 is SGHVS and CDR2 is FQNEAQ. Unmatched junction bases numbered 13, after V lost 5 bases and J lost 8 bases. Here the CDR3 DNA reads TGTGCCAGCAGCGAAAGATCGACAGGGGTGGACGAAAAACTGTTTTTT. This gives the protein CASSERSTGVDEKLFF. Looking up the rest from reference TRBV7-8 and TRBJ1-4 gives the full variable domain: GAGVSQSPRYKVAKRGQDVALRCDPISGHVSLFWYQQALGQGPEFLTYFQNEAQLDKSGLPSDRFFAERPEGSVSTLKIQRTQQEDSAVYLCASSERSTGVDEKLFFGSGTQLSVL.

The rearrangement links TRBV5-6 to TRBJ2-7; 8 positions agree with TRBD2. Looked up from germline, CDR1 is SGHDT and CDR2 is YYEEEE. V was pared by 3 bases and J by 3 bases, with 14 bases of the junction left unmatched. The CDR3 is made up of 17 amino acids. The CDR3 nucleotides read TGTGCCAGCAGCTCCCCCACTAGCGGCGCTAGATTCTACGAGCAGTACTTC. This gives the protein CASSSPTSGARFYEQYF.

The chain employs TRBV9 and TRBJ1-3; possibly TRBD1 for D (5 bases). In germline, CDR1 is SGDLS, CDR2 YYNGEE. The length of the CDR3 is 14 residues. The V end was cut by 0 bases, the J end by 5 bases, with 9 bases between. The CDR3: CASSVAQGRNTIYF. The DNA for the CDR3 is TGTGCCAGCAGCGTAGCTCAGGGTAGAAACACCATATATTTT.

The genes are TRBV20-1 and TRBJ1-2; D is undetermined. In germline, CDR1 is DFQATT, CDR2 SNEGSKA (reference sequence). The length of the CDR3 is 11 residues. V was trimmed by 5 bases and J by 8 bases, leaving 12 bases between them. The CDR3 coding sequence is TGCAGTGCTCGCCTGAGGGAGGGCTACACCTTC. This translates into CSARLREGYTF.

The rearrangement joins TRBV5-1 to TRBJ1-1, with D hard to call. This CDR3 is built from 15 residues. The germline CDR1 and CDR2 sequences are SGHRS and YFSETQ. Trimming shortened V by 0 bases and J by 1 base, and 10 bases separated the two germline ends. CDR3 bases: TGCGCCAGCAGCTTGGACTTAAGACGGAACACTGAAGCTTTCTTT. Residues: CASSLDLRRNTEAFF. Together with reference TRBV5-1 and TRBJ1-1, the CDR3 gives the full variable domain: KAGVTQTPRYLIKTRGQQVTLSCSPISGHRSVSWYQQTPGQGLQFLFEYFSETQRNKGNFPGRFSGRQFSNSRSEMNVSTLELGDSALYLCASSLDLRRNTEAFFGQGTRLTVV.

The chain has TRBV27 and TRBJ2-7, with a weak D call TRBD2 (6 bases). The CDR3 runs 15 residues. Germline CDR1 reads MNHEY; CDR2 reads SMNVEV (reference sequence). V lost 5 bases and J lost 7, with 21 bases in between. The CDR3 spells CASSAARRGTEEQYF. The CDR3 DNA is TGTGCCAGCAGTGCCGCGAGGAGGGGCACCGAGGAGCAGTACTTC.

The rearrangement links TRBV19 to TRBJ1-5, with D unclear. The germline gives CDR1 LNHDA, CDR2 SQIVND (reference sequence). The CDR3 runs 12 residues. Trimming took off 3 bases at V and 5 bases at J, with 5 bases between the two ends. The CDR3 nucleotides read TGTGCCAGTAGTATTCGATATCAGCCCCAGCATTTT. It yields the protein CASSIRYQPQHF.

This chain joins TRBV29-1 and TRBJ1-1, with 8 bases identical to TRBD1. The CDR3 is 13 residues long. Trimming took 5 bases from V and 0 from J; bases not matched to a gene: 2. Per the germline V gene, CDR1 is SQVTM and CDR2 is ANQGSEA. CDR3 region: CSVTGGMNTEAFF. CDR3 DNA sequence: TGCAGCGTTACAGGGGGGATGAACACTGAAGCTTTCTTT.

CDR3 residues: CASSQSSGRAYEQYF. DNA of the CDR3: TGCGCCAGCAGTCAATCTAGCGGGAGGGCCTACGAGCAGTACTTC. The V call is TRBV23-1, the J call TRBJ2-7, with 11 bases matching TRBD2. TRBV23-1 is labeled an ORF, and its function is uncertain. The CDR3 runs to 15 residues. Trimming cost V 0 bases and J 2 bases; bases outside gene matches: 0.

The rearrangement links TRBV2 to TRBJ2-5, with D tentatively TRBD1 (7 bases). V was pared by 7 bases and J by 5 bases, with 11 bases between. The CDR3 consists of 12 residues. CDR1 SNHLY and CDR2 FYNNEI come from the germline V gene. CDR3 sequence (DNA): TGTGCCAGCATGGGGGGACAGGAGACCCAGTACTTC. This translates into CASMGGQETQYF.

CDR3 DNA sequence: TGTGCCAGCAGCCCACAGGGATCTCAGCCCCAGCATTTT. Protein sequence: CASSPQGSQPQHF. This chain links TRBV6-6 with TRBJ1-5; D might be TRBD1 (6 bases). The CDR3 totals 13 residues. Germline CDR1 and CDR2: MNHNY and SVGAGI (reference sequence). Trimming stripped 6 bases from V and 6 bases from J, with 12 bases between.

CDR3 sequence reads: CASSVRGGMNTEAFF. In nucleotides, the CDR3 is TGTGCCAGCAGTGTCAGGGGGGGGATGAACACTGAAGCTTTCTTT. The J gene is TRBJ1-1, the V gene TRBV2; 7 nucleotides line up with TRBD1. Germline V gene sequence: CDR1 SNHLY, CDR2 FYNNEI. The CDR3 totals 15 residues. With 4 bases clipped from V and 0 bases from J, the junction kept 5 bases outside the gene matches.

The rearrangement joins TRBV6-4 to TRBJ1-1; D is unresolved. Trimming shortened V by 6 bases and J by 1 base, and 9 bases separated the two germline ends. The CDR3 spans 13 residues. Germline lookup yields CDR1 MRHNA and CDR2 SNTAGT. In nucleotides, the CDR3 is TGTGCCAGCAGCGTGGACGGGAACACTGAAGCTTTCTTT. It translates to CASSVDGNTEAFF.